This note documents a single T cell receptor (beta chain) sequence. Antigen specificity is unknown. This sample was taken from a study of blood T cells in healthy people across ages. Primed by a sample-barcoded 5' primer and a J-beta primer mix, a second PCR proceeded for about 6 to 12 cycles. The authors tagged each cDNA molecule using a template-switch adaptor with 12 random nucleotides. TCRdb reprocessed the 5' RACE reads via MiXCR and lists one record per CDR3 protein. This table holds hundreds of thousands of distinct CDR3 sequences, more than 25% found once. Study-wide results and limits: Total diversity from one million sequenced T cells was likely underestimated.

The CDR3 length is 16 residues. The V segment lost 6 bases and the J segment 4 bases; nucleotides outside the gene matches: 6. From germline, CDR1 is SNHLY and CDR2 FYNNEI. The TCR comes from an elderly woman in good health. The chain is built from TRBV2 and TRBJ2-3; 14 bases align to TRBD2. Sequencing input: blood. CDR3 nucleotide sequence: TGTGCCAGCAGATCCCGACTAGCGGGGGGGGCAGATACGCAGTATTTT. It translates to CASRSRLAGGADTQYF. Full variable domain (outside the CDR3, taken from reference TRBV2 and TRBJ2-3): EPEVTQTPSHQVTQMGQEVILRCVPISNHLYFYWYRQILGQKVEFLVSFYNNEISEKSEIFDDQFSVERPDGSNFTLKIRSTKLEDSAMYFCASRSRLAGGADTQYFGPGTRLTVL.